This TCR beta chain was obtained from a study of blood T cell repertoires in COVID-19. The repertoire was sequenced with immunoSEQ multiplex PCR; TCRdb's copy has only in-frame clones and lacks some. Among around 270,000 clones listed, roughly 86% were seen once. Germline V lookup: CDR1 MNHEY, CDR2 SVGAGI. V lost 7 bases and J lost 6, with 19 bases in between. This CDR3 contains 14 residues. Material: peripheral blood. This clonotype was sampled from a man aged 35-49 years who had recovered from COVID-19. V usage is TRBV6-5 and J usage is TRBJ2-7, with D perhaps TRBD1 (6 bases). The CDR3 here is CASTLQGLGAEQYF. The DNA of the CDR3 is TGTGCCAGCACCCTCCAGGGTTTGGGGGCCGAGCAGTACTTC.